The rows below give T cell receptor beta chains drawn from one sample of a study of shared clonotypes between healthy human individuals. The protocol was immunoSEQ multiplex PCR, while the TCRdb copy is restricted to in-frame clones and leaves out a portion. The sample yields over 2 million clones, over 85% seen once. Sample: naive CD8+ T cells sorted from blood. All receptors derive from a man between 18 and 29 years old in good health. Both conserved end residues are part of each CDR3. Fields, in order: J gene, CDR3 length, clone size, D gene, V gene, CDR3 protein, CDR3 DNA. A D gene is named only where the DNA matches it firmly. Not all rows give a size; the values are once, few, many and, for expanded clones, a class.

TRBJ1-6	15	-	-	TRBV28	CASSLWGEGTSPLHF	TGTGCCAGCAGTTTATGGGGGGAGGGGACCTCACCCCTCCACTTT
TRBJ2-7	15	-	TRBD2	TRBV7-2	CASSLVASGRLEQYF	TGTGCCAGCAGCTTAGTGGCTAGCGGGAGGCTCGAGCAGTACTTC
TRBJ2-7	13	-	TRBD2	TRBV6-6	CASSWGLGYEQYF	TGTGCCAGCAGCTGGGGACTAGGCTACGAGCAGTACTTC
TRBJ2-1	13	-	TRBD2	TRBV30	CAGTSGSGDEQFF	TGTGCCGGAACTAGCGGGAGCGGGGATGAGCAGTTCTTC
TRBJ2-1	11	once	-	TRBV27	CASSSSNEQFF	TGTGCCAGCAGTTCCTCCAATGAGCAGTTCTTC
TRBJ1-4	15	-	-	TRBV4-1	CASSQGGGLDEKLFF	TGCGCCAGCAGCCAGGGTGGGGGCTTAGATGAAAAACTGTTTTTT
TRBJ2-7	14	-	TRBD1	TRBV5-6	CASTRTGGLYEQYF	TGTGCCAGCACCCGGACAGGGGGTCTGTACGAGCAGTACTTC
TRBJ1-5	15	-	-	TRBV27	CASSLSSWGGQPQHF	TGTGCCAGCAGTTTATCGTCTTGGGGGGGACAGCCCCAGCATTTT
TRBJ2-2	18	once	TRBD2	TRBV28	CASSLKGSSGGVTGELFF	TGTGCCAGCAGTTTAAAGGGCAGTAGCGGGGGAGTCACCGGGGAGCTGTTTTTT
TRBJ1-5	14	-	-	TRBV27	CASSPYGNNQPQHF	TGTGCCAGCAGTCCATATGGAAACAATCAGCCCCAGCATTTT
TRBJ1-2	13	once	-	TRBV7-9	CASSLANLYGYTF	TGTGCCAGCAGCTTAGCCAATCTGTATGGCTACACCTTC
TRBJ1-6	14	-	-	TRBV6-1	CASSWTLIISPLHF	TGTGCCAGCAGTTGGACCTTAATAATCTCACCCCTCCACTTT
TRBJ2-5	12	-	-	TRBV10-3	CAIWDTKETQYF	TGTGCCATCTGGGACACAAAAGAGACCCAGTACTTC
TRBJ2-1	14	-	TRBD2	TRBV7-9	CASSFGLAGYEQFF	TGTGCCAGCAGCTTCGGACTAGCGGGATATGAGCAGTTCTTC
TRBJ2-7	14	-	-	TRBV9	CASSEGSTSYEQYF	TGTGCCAGCAGCGAGGGGAGTACGTCCTACGAGCAGTACTTC
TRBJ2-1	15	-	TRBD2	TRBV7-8	CASSFWTSGSGEQFF	TGTGCCAGCAGCTTTTGGACTAGCGGGAGTGGTGAGCAGTTCTTC
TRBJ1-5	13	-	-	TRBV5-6	CASSEGYNQPQHF	TGTGCCAGCAGCGAAGGGTACAATCAGCCCCAGCATTTT
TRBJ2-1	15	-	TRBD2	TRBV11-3	CASSFSGGADNEQFF	TGTGCCAGCAGCTTTAGCGGGGGGGCAGACAATGAGCAGTTCTTC
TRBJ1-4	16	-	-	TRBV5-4	CASSLDGEGTNEKLFF	TGTGCCAGCAGCTTGGATGGGGAGGGGACTAATGAAAAACTGTTTTTT
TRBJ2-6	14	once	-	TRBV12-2	CASRDSSGANVLTF	TGTGCAAGTCGCGACAGCTCTGGGGCCAACGTCCTGACTTTC
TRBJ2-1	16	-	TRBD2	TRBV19	CASKLAGTSSYNEQFF	TGTGCCAGTAAGCTAGCGGGTACCAGCTCCTACAATGAGCAGTTCTTC
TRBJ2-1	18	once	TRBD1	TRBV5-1	CASSLAIVFTGAYNEQFF	TGCGCCAGCAGCTTGGCAATAGTATTCACAGGGGCCTACAATGAGCAGTTCTTC
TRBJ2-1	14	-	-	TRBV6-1	CASSDPGLSNEQFF	TGTGCCAGCAGTGACCCGGGGTTGAGCAATGAGCAGTTCTTC
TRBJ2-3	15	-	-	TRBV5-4	CASSLGPGGADTQYF	TGTGCCAGCAGCTTGGGGCCCGGGGGCGCAGATACGCAGTATTTT
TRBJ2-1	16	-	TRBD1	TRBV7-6	CASSISGTGVIDEQFF	TGTGCCAGCAGCATCTCCGGGACAGGGGTGATCGATGAGCAGTTCTTC
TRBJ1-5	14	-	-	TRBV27	CASSWAGKGQPQHF	TGTGCCAGCAGTTGGGCAGGGAAGGGTCAGCCCCAGCATTTT
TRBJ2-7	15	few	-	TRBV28	CASSFLRGNLGEQYF	TGTGCCAGCAGTTTCCTTCGTGGGAATCTGGGCGAGCAGTACTTC
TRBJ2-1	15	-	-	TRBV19	CASNIRGSSYNEQFF	TGTGCCAGTAATATCCGGGGTTCTTCCTACAATGAGCAGTTCTTC
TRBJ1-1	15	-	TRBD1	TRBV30	CAWSVWDRGDTEAFF	TGTGCCTGGAGTGTCTGGGACAGGGGGGACACTGAAGCTTTCTTT
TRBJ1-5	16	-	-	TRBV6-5	CASSLSPEPGNQPQHF	TGTGCCAGCAGTTTAAGTCCTGAGCCAGGGAATCAGCCCCAGCATTTT
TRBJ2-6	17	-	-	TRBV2	CASSDLVGVSGANVLTF	TGTGCCAGCAGTGATCTGGTGGGTGTCTCTGGGGCCAACGTCCTGACTTTC
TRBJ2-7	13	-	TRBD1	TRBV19	CATTPGQDYEQYF	TGTGCCACAACCCCGGGACAGGACTACGAGCAGTACTTC
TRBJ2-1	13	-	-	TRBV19	CASRTASYNEQFF	TGTGCCAGTAGGACAGCCTCCTACAATGAGCAGTTCTTC
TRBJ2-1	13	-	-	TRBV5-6	CASSLAYVVEQFF	TGTGCCAGCAGCTTGGCTTACGTGGTTGAGCAGTTCTTC
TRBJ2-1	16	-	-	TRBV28	CASSLAGRGAGDEQFF	TGTGCCAGCAGTTTAGCCGGACGTGGGGCCGGGGATGAGCAGTTCTTC
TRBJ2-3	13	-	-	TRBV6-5	CASSRLVSDTQYF	TGTGCCAGCAGCCGACTAGTGTCAGATACGCAGTATTTT
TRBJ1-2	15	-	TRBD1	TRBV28	CASSPGTVVNYGYTF	TGTGCCAGCAGCCCCGGGACAGTGGTAAACTATGGCTACACCTTC